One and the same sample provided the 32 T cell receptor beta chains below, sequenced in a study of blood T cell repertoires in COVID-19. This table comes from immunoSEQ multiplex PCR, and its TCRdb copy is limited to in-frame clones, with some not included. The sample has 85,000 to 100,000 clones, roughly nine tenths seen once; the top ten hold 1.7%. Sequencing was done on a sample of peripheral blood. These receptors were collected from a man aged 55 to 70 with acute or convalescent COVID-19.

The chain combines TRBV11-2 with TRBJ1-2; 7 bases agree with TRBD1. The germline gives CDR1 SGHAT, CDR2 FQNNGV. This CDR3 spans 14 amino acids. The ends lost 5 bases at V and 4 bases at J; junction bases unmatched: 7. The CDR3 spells CASSDRTGFYGYTF. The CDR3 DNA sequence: TGTGCCAGCAGCGACCGGACAGGATTCTATGGCTACACCTTC. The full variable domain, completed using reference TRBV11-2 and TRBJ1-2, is EAGVAQSPRYKIIEKRQSVAFWCNPISGHATLYWYQQILGQGPKLLIQFQNNGVVDDSQLPKDRFSAERLKGVDSTLKIQPAKLEDSAVYLCASSDRTGFYGYTFGSGTRLTVV.

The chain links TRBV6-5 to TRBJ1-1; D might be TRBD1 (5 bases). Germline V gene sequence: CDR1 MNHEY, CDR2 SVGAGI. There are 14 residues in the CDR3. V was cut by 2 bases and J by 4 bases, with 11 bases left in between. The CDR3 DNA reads TGTGCCAGCAGTTACCTCATGGGGGGCACTGAAGCTTTCTTT. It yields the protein CASSYLMGGTEAFF.

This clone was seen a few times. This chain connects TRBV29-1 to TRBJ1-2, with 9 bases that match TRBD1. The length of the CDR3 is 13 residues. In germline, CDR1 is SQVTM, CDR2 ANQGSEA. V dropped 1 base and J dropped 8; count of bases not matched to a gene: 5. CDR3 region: CSVEVGTGRGYTF. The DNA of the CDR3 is TGCAGCGTTGAAGTTGGGACAGGGAGAGGCTACACCTTC. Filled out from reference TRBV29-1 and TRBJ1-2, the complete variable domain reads SAVISQKPSRDICQRGTSLTIQCQVDSQVTMMFWYRQQPGQSLTLIATANQGSEATYESGFVIDKFPISRPNLTFSTLTVSNMSPEDSSIYLCSVEVGTGRGYTFGSGTRLTVV.

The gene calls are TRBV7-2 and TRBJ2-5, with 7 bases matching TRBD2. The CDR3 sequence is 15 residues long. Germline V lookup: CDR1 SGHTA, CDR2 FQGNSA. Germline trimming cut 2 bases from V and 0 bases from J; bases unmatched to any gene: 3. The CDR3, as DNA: TGTGCCAGCAGCTTAATCGGGGGGAACCAAGAGACCCAGTACTTC. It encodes CASSLIGGNQETQYF.

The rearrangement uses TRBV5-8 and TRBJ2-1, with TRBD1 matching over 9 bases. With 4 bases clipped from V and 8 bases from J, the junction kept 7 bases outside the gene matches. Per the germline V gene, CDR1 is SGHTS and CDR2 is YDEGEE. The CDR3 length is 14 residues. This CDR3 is CASSTPGQGYEQFF. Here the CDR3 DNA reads TGTGCCAGCAGCACACCGGGACAGGGCTATGAGCAGTTCTTC.

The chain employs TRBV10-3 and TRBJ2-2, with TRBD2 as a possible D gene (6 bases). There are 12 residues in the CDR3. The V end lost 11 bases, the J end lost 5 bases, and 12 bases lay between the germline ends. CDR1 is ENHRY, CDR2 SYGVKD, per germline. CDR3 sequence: CAVDGRTGELFF. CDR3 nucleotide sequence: TGTGCCGTGGATGGGAGGACCGGGGAGCTGTTTTTT.

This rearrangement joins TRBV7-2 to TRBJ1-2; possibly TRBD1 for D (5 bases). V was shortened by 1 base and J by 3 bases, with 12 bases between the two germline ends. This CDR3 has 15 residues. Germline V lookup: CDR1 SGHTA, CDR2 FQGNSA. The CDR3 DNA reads TGTGCCAGCAGCTTAGAAACAGGACGGTACTATGGCTACACCTTC. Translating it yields CASSLETGRYYGYTF.

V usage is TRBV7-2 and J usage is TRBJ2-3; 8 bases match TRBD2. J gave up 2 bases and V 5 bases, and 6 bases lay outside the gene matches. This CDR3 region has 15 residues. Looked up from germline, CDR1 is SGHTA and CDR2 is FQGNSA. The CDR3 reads CASSTGLVYTDTQYF. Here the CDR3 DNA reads TGTGCCAGCAGCACGGGACTAGTTTACACAGATACGCAGTATTTT.

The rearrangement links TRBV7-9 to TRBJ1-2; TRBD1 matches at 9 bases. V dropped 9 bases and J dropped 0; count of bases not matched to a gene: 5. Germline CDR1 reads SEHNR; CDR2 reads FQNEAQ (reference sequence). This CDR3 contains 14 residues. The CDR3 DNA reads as TGTGCCAGTTCCGGGACAGGGTCTAACTATGGCTACACCTTC. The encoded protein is CASSGTGSNYGYTF.

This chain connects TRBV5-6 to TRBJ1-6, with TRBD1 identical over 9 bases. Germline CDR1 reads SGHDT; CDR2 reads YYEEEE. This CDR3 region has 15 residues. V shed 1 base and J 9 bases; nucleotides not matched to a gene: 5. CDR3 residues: CASSLWDRASSPLHF. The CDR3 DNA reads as TGTGCCAGCAGCTTGTGGGACAGGGCCTCTTCACCCCTCCACTTT. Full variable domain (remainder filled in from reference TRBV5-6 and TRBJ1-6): DAGVTQSPTHLIKTRGQQVTLRCSPKSGHDTVSWYQQALGQGPQFIFQYYEEEERQRGNFPDRFSGHQFPNYSSELNVNALLLGDSALYLCASSLWDRASSPLHFGNGTRLTVT.

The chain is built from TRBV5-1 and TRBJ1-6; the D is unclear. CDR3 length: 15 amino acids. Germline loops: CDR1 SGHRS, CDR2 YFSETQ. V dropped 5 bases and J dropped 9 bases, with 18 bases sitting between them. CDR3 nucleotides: TGCGCCAGCAGACTTCCTACAGAGGGTACTTCACCCCTCCACTTT. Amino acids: CASRLPTEGTSPLHF.

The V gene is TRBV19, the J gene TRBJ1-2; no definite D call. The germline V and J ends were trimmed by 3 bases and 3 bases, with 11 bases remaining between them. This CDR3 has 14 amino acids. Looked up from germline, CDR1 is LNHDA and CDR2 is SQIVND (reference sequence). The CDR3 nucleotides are TGTGCCAGTAGTATCGGAGCCGGGGACTATGGCTACACCTTC. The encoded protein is CASSIGAGDYGYTF. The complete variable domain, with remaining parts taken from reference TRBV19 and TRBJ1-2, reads DGGITQSPKYLFRKEGQNVTLSCEQNLNHDAMYWYRQDPGQGLRLIYYSQIVNDFQKGDIAEGYSVSREKKESFPLTVTSAQKNPTAFYLCASSIGAGDYGYTFGSGTRLTVV.

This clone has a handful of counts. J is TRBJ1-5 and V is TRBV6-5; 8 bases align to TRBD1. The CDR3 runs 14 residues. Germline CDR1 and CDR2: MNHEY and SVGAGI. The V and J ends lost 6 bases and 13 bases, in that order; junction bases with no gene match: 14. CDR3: CASSPDRVSWEQHF. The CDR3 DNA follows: TGTGCCAGCAGCCCGGACAGGGTGTCATGGGAGCAGCATTTT.

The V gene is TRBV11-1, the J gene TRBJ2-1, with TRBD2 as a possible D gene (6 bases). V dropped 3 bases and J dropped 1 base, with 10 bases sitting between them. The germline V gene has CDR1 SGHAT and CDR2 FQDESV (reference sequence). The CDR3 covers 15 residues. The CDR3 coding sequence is TGTGCCAGCAGCTTCCCAGGGAGGTCCTACAATGAGCAGTTCTTC. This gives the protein CASSFPGRSYNEQFF.

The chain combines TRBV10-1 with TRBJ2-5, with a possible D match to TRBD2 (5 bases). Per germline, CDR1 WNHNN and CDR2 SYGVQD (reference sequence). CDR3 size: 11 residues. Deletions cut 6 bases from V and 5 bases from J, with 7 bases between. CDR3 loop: CASRLAETQYF. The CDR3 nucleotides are TGCGCCAGCAGGTTAGCGGAGACCCAGTACTTC.

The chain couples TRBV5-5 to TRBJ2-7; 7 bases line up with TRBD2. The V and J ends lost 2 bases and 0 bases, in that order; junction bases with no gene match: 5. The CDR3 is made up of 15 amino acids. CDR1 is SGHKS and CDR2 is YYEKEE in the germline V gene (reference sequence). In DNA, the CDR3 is TGTGCCAGCAGCTTCGAGCGGGGTGGCTCCTACGAGCAGTACTTC. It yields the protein CASSFERGGSYEQYF.

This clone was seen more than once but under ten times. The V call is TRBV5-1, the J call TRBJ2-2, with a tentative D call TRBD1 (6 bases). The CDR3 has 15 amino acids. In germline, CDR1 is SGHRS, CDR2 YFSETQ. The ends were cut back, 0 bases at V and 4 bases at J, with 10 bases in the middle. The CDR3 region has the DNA TGCGCCAGCAGCTTGGGGTCAGGGGTCACCGGGGAGCTGTTTTTT. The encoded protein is CASSLGSGVTGELFF.

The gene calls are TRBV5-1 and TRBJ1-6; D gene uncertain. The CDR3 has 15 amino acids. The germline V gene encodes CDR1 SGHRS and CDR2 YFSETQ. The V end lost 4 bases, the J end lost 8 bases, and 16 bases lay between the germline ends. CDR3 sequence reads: CASSPRPEGDSPLHF. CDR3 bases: TGCGCCAGCAGCCCCCGACCGGAGGGTGATTCACCCCTCCACTTT.

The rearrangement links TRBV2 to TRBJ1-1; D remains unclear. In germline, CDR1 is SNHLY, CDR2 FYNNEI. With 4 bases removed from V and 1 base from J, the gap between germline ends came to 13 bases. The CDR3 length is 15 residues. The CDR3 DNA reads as TGTGCCAGCAGTGCCGATAGTCCCGGGAACACTGAAGCTTTCTTT. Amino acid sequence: CASSADSPGNTEAFF. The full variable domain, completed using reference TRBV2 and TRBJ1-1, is EPEVTQTPSHQVTQMGQEVILRCVPISNHLYFYWYRQILGQKVEFLVSFYNNEISEKSEIFDDQFSVERPDGSNFTLKIRSTKLEDSAMYFCASSADSPGNTEAFFGQGTRLTVV.

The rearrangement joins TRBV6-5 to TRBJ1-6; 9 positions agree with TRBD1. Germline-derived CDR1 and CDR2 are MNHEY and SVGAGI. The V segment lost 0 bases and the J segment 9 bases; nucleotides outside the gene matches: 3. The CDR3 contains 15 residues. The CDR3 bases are TGTGCCAGCAGTTACTCAGGGACAGGGAGTTCACCCCTCCACTTT. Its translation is CASSYSGTGSSPLHF.

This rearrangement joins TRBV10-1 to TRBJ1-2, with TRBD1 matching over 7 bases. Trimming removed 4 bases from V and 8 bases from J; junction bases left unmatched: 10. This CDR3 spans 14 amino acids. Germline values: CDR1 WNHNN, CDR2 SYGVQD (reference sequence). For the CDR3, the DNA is TGCGCCAGCAGTGGGAACAGGGGAAACTCGGGCTACACCTTC. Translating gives CASSGNRGNSGYTF.

The chain's CDR3 is CATSDFSVTSGGGTGELFF. Written as DNA, the CDR3 is TGTGCCACCAGTGATTTTTCGGTGACGAGCGGGGGGGGCACCGGGGAGCTGTTTTTT. The V gene is TRBV24-1, the J gene TRBJ2-2, with TRBD2 identical over 10 bases. Germline assignment: CDR1 KGHDR and CDR2 SFDVKD. The CDR3 runs 19 residues. V shed 1 base and J 4 bases; nucleotides not matched to a gene: 11.

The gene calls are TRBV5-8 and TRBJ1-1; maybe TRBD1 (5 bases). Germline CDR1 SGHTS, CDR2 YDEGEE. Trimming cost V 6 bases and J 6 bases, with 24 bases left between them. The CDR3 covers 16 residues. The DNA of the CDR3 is TGTGCCAGCACAATACAGGAGATGCGTTCGAGTCCTGAAGCTTTCTTT. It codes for CASTIQEMRSSPEAFF. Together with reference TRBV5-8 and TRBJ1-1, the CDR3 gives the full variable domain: EAGVTQSPTHLIKTRGQQATLRCSPISGHTSVYWYQQALGLGLQFLLWYDEGEERNRGNFPPRFSGRQFPNYSSELNVNALELEDSALYLCASTIQEMRSSPEAFFGQGTRLTVV.

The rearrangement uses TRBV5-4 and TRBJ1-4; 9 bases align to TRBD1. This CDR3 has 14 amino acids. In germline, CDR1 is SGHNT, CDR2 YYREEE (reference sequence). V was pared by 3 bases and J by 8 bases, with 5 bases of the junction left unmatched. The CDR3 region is CASSWTGDREKLFF. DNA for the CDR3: TGTGCCAGCAGCTGGACAGGGGATAGAGAAAAACTGTTTTTT. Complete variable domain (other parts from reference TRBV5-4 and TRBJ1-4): ETGVTQSPTHLIKTRGQQVTLRCSSQSGHNTVSWYQQALGQGPQFIFQYYREEENGRGNFPPRFSGLQFPNYSSELNVNALELDDSALYLCASSWTGDREKLFFGSGTQLSVL.

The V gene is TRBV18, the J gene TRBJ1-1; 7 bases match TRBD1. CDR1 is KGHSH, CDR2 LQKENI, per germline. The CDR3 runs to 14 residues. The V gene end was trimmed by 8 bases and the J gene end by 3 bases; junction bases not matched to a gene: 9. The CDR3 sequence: CASTDRVLDTEAFF. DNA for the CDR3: TGTGCCAGCACAGACAGGGTACTGGACACTGAAGCTTTCTTT.

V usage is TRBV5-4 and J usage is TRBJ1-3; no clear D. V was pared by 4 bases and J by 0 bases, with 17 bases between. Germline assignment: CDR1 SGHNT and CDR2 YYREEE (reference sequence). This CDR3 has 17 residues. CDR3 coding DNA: TGTGCCAGCAGCGATGGAGGGTTTAGTAGCTCTGGAAACACCATATATTTT. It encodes CASSDGGFSSSGNTIYF. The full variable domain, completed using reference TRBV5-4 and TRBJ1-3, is ETGVTQSPTHLIKTRGQQVTLRCSSQSGHNTVSWYQQALGQGPQFIFQYYREEENGRGNFPPRFSGLQFPNYSSELNVNALELDDSALYLCASSDGGFSSSGNTIYFGEGSWLTVV.

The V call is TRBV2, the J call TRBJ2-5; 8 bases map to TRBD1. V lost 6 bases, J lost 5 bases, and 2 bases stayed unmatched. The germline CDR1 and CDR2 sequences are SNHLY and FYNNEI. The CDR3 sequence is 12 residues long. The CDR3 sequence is CASRDRAETQYF. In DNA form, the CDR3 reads TGTGCCAGCAGGGACAGGGCTGAGACCCAGTACTTC. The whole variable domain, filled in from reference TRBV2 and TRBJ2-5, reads EPEVTQTPSHQVTQMGQEVILRCVPISNHLYFYWYRQILGQKVEFLVSFYNNEISEKSEIFDDQFSVERPDGSNFTLKIRSTKLEDSAMYFCASRDRAETQYFGPGTRLLVL.

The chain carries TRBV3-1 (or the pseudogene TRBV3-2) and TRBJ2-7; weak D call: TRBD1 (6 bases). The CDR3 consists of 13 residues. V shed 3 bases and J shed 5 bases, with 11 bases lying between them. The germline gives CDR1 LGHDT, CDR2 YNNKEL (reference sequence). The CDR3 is CASSHGQGHEQYF. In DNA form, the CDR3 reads TGTGCCAGCAGCCACGGCCAGGGGCACGAGCAGTACTTC.

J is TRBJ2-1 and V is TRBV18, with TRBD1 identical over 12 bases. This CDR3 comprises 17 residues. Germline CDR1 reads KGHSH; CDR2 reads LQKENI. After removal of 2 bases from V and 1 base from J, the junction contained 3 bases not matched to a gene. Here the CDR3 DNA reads TGTGCCAGCTCACCAGGGGACAGGGGGCAGTCCTACAATGAGCAGTTCTTC. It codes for CASSPGDRGQSYNEQFF.

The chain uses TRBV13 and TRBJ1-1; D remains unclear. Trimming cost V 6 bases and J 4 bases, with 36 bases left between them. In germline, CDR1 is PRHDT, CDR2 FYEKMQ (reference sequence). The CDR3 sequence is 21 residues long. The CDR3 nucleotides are TGTGCCAGCAGGAGGGAAACAGTGCAACTTTTCCCCGCGCGCGCGGGCACTGAAGCTTTCTTT. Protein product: CASRRETVQLFPARAGTEAFF.

The CDR3: CASSHRDRDQPQHF. CDR3 in DNA: TGTGCCAGCAGCCACCGGGACAGGGATCAGCCCCAGCATTTT. This rearrangement joins TRBV6-6 to TRBJ1-5, with TRBD1 identical over 9 bases. Germline loops: CDR1 MNHNY, CDR2 SVGAGI (reference sequence). V gave up 6 bases and J gave up 5 bases; unmatched junction bases: 5. This CDR3 region has 14 residues.

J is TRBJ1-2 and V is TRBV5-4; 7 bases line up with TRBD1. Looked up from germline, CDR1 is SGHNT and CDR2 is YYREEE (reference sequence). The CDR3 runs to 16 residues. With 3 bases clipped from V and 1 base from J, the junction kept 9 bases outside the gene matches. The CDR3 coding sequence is TGTGCCAGCAGCTCGACACAGGGGACCAATAACTATGGCTACACCTTC. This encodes CASSSTQGTNNYGYTF.